This T cell receptor beta chain was found in a study of cytomegalovirus exposure and HLA in healthy donors. Primers included in the PCR were 60 Vbeta and 13 Jbeta primers. Clones were sequenced by immunoSEQ multiplex PCR, and TCRdb holds only the in-frame ones, with some missing. The data show about 240,000 clones, 70% to 90% seen once. V dropped 4 bases and J dropped 4 bases, with 11 bases sitting between them. Looked up from germline, CDR1 is SGHDT and CDR2 is YYEEEE. The CDR3 has 14 residues. The table lists this clone with a few counts. The source material was PBMCs. The receptor's source is a girl aged 2 to 9 in good health and CMV-seronegative. V and J are TRBV5-6 and TRBJ2-2; a possible D gene is TRBD1 (5 bases). The CDR3 protein is CASSLPTVTGELFF. The CDR3 nucleotides read TGTGCCAGCAGCCTCCCGACAGTCACCGGGGAGCTGTTTTTT.